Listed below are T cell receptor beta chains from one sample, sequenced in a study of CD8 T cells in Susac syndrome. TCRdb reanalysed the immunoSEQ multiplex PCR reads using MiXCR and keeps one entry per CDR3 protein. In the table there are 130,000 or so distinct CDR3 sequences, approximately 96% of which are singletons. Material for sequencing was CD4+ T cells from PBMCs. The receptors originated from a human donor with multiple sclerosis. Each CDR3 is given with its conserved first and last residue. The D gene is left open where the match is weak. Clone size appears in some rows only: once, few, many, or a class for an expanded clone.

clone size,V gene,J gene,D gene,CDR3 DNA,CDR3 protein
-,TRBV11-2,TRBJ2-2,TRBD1,TGTGCCAGCACCTGGGACAGGGGGACCGGGGAGCTGTTTTTT,CASTWDRGTGELFF
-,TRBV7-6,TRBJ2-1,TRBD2,TGTGCCAGCAGCTTAGGACTAGCGGGAGCCGGTGAGCAGTTCTTC,CASSLGLAGAGEQFF
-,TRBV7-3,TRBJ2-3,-,TGTGCCAGCAGCCCCTCGGGGGCCTTCCCTAGCACAGATACGCAGTATTTT,CASSPSGAFPSTDTQYF
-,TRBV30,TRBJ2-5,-,TGTGCCTGGGTGGTCGGCGGGACCCAGTACTTC,CAWVVGGTQYF
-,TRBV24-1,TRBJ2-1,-,TGTGCCACCAGTGATTTTGGAGGCGGAAGGAATGAGCAGTTCTTC,CATSDFGGGRNEQFF
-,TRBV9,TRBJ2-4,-,TGTGCCAGCAGCGTAGATTGGGGAGGCATTCAGTACTTC,CASSVDWGGIQYF
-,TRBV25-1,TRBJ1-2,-,TGTGCCAGCAGTGAATCAATCAACTATGGCTACACCTTC,CASSESINYGYTF
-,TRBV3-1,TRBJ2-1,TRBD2,TGTGCCAGCAGCCAAGGGACTAGCGCCAGTTGGAAGCAGTTCTTC,CASSQGTSASWKQFF
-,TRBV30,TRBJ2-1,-,TGTGCCTGGAGTCCTCAGATCTCGACAGGAAGCTCCTACAATGAGCAGTTCTTC,CAWSPQISTGSSYNEQFF
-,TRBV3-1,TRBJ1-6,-,TGTGCCAGCAGCCAATCCGCCATCAACTCACCCCTCCACTTT,CASSQSAINSPLHF
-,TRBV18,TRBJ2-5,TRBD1,TGTGCCAGCTCACCAAACAGGGGACAGGAGACCCAGTACTTC,CASSPNRGQETQYF
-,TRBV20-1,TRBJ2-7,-,TGCAGTGCTAGGCAGAACGAGGGGTGGACCTACGAGCAGTACTTC,CSARQNEGWTYEQYF
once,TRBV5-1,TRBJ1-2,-,TGCGCCAGCAGCTCACCGGACACTTATGGCTACACCTTC,CASSSPDTYGYTF
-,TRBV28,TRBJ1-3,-,TGTGCCAGCAGTTTAACGGGGATAGGAAACACCATATATTTT,CASSLTGIGNTIYF
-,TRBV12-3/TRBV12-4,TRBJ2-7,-,TGTGCCAGCAGTCTTCGGGGTGGAGGATCCTACGAGCAGTACTTC,CASSLRGGGSYEQYF
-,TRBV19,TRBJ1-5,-,TGTGCCAGTGAGTCCCTTGGGACCAATCAGCCCCAGCATTTT,CASESLGTNQPQHF
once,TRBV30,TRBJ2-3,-,TGTGCCTGGAGTGTGAGAGCCACAGATACGCAGTATTTT,CAWSVRATDTQYF
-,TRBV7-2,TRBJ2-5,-,TGTGCCAGCAGCTTGGCGGTTGGGACCCAGTACTTC,CASSLAVGTQYF
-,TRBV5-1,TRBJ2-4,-,TGCGCCAGCCGCCAGGAACCCTTAGCCAAAAACATTCAGTACTTC,CASRQEPLAKNIQYF
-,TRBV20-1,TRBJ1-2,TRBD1,TGCAGTGCAATGCCGGGACAGGGAGTTGGCTACACCTTC,CSAMPGQGVGYTF
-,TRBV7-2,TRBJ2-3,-,TGTGCCAGCAGCTTGACGAGACTCACCACAGATACGCAGTATTTT,CASSLTRLTTDTQYF
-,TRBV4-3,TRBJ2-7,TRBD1,TGCGCCAGCAGCCAAGAGCCCGGACAGGTAGGGTACTTC,CASSQEPGQVGYF
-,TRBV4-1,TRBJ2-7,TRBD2,TGCGCCAGCAGCCACTTACCGGGACTAGCGGTCCTCAGCTCCTACGAGCAGTACTTC,CASSHLPGLAVLSSYEQYF
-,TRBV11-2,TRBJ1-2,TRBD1,TGTGCCAGCAGATCGACAGGGCATGGCTACACCTTC,CASRSTGHGYTF
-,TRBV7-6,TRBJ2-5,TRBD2,TGTGCCAGCACCGACCGAGCGGGGGGTTACCAAGAGACCCAGTACTTC,CASTDRAGGYQETQYF
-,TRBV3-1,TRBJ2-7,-,TGTGCCAGCAGCCATTGGAGGGGAACCGGCGAGCAGTACTTC,CASSHWRGTGEQYF
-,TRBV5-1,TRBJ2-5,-,TGCGCCAGCAGCTGGGGGACGCCGGGGGGCCGGTCGATCGGAGAGACCCAGTACTTC,CASSWGTPGGRSIGETQYF
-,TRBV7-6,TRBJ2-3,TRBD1,TGTGCCAGCAGCCTCGACAGGGCCCCAGATACGCAGTATTTT,CASSLDRAPDTQYF
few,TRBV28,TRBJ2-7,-,TGTGCCAGCAGTCGACAGGGAGGGTCCTACGAGCAGTACTTC,CASSRQGGSYEQYF
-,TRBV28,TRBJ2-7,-,TGTGCCAGCGGTAGGGGAACCCTAGCCTCCCCTTCCTACGAGCAGTACTTC,CASGRGTLASPSYEQYF
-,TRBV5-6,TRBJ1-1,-,TGTGCAAGCAGCTTTCAAGGACGAGACACTGAAGCTTTCTTT,CASSFQGRDTEAFF
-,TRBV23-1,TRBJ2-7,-,TGCGCCAGCAGTCAATCTCGGGGTAGCGCACCAACTTACTCCTACGAGCAGTACTTC,CASSQSRGSAPTYSYEQYF
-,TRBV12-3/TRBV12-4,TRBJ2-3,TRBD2,TGTGCCAGCAAGCGGGAGGGGGGTACAGATACGCAGTATTTT,CASKREGGTDTQYF
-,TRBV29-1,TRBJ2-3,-,TGCAGCGTTGGTATGGGGGGTAGCACAGATACGCAGTATTTT,CSVGMGGSTDTQYF
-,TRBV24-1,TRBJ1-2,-,TGTGCCACCAGTCCTAGTTCGACACCGGGCTATGGCTACACCTTC,CATSPSSTPGYGYTF
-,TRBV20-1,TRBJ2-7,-,TGCAGTGCTAGCGACGGACCCACGGGGGAGCAGTACTTC,CSASDGPTGEQYF
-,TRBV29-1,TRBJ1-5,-,TGCAGCGTCGGAGGGGATAGCAATCAGCCCCAGCATTTT,CSVGGDSNQPQHF
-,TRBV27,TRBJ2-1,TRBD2,TGTGCCAGCAGTTTAGTTTATAGCGGGGGTAATAATGAGCAGTTCTTC,CASSLVYSGGNNEQFF
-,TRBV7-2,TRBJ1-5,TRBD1,TGTGCCAGCAGCTTAGGGGTAGGGGGCGGTTTACAGCCCCAGCATTTT,CASSLGVGGGLQPQHF
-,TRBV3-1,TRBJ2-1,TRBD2,TGTGCCAGCAGCCAGACGACTAGCGGAGTTTACAATGAGCAGTTCTTC,CASSQTTSGVYNEQFF
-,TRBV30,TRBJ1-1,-,TGTGCCTGGAGTCGAACTACAGGTGAAGCTTTCTTT,CAWSRTTGEAFF
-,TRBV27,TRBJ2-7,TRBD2,TGTGCCAGCAGTTTATCCGGTTTTTCGCTAGCGGGAGGATACGAGCAGTACTTC,CASSLSGFSLAGGYEQYF
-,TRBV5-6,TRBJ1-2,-,TGTGCCAGCAGCTGGGGGCCCGGGACGGACTATGGCTACACCTTC,CASSWGPGTDYGYTF
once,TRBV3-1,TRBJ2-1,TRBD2,TGTGCCAGCAGCCAAGATGGGCTAGCGGGAAGTGAGCAGTTCTTC,CASSQDGLAGSEQFF
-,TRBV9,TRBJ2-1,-,TGTGCCAGCAGCGCGGGCGGTAGCGGATACAATGAGCAGTTCTTC,CASSAGGSGYNEQFF
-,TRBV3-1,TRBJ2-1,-,TGTGCCAGCAGTCCGAAGGACTTTTACAATGAGCAGTTCTTC,CASSPKDFYNEQFF